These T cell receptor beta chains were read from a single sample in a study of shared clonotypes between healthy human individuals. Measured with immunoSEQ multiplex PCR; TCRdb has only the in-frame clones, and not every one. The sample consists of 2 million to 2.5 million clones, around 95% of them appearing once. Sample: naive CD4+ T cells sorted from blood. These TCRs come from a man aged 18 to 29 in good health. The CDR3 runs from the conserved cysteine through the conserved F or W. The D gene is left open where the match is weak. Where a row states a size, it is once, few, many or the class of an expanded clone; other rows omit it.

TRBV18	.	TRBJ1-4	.	TGTGCCAGCTCACCCGGGCTTCCTGAAAAACTGTTTTTT	CASSPGLPEKLFF
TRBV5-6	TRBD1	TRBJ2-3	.	TGTGCCAGCAGCCCGCCGACAGGGTTGGGAGATACGCAGTATTTT	CASSPPTGLGDTQYF
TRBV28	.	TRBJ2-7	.	TGTGCCAGCAGCCCCGGCGGGCGAAGCTCCTACGAGCAGTACTTC	CASSPGGRSSYEQYF
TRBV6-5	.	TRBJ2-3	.	TGTGCCAGCAGTCCGACATTCTCCACAGATACGCAGTATTTT	CASSPTFSTDTQYF
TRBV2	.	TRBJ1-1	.	TGTGCCAGCAGTTCAGTAATGAACACTGAAGCTTTCTTT	CASSSVMNTEAFF
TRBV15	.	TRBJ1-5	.	TGTGCCACCAGCGGGGGTGGAAATCAGCCCCAGCATTTT	CATSGGGNQPQHF
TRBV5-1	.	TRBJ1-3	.	TGCGCCAGCAGCTTCACCGGGAGTAACTTTGGAAACACCATATATTTT	CASSFTGSNFGNTIYF
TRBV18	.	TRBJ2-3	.	TGTGCCAGCTCACCTGGGAGAGGGCCGCGCCGCGATACGCAGTATTTT	CASSPGRGPRRDTQYF
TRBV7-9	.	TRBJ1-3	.	TGTGCCAGCAGACGGTACTCTGGAAACACCATATATTTT	CASRRYSGNTIYF
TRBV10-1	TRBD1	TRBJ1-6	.	TGCGCCAGCAGTGAGTGGACAGGGGGCAATTCACCCCTCCACTTT	CASSEWTGGNSPLHF
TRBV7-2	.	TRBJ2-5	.	TGTGCCAGCAGCTTGGGGAGCGTTGAGGAGACCCAGTACTTC	CASSLGSVEETQYF
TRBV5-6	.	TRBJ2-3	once	TGTGCCAGCAGCCGCACACCGGGGTGGGGCACAGATACGCAGTATTTT	CASSRTPGWGTDTQYF
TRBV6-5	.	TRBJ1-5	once	TGTGCCAGCAGTTACTCGAGGAGTGGCAATCAGCCCCAGCATTTT	CASSYSRSGNQPQHF
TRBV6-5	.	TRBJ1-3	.	TGTGCCAGCACCAAGGGGGACTCTGGAAACACCATATATTTT	CASTKGDSGNTIYF
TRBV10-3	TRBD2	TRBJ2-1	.	TGTGCCATCAGTCCCTGGACTAGCGGCAGCTCCTACAATGAGCAGTTCTTC	CAISPWTSGSSYNEQFF
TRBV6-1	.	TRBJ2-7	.	TGTGCCAGCACTACCACGGGGGAATCCTACGAGCAGTACTTC	CASTTTGESYEQYF
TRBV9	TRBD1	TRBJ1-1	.	TGTGCCAGCAGCCGTGGGACAGGGAAGGGGAACACTGAAGCTTTCTTT	CASSRGTGKGNTEAFF
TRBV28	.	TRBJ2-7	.	TGTGCCAGCAGTTCCCCAGGAGGGGTAGGCTACGAGCAGTACTTC	CASSSPGGVGYEQYF
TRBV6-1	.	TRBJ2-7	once	TGTGCCAGCCTTCCGGGACCGGGGCCCTACGAGCAGTACTTC	CASLPGPGPYEQYF
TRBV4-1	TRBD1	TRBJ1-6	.	TGCGCCAGCAGCCAAGAAGCGACAGGGGCGAGTTCACCCCTCCACTTT	CASSQEATGASSPLHF
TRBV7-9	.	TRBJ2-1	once	TGTGCCAGCAGCAATATCCCGCCTAGAGGTGAGCAGTTCTTC	CASSNIPPRGEQFF
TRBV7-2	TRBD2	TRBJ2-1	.	TGTGCCAGCGGCGGGGCGGGAGGTCCGCAGTTCTTC	CASGGAGGPQFF
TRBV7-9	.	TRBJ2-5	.	TGTGCCAGCAGCTTAGTTCGCCAAGAGACCCAGTACTTC	CASSLVRQETQYF
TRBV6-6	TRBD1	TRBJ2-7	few	TGTGCCAGCAGTTATCCGGGACAGAGCTCCTACGAGCAGTACTTC	CASSYPGQSSYEQYF
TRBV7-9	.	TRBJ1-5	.	TGTGCCAGCAGCGTAGGGCAGAATCAGCCCCAGCATTTT	CASSVGQNQPQHF
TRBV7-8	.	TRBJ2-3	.	TGTGCCAGCAGCTTAGTCGCACGGGGAAAAAGCACAGATACGCAGTATTTT	CASSLVARGKSTDTQYF
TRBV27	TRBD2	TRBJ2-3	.	TGTGCCAGCAGTTTATCCCCCAGCGGGGGGGCTCCTAGCACAGATACGCAGTATTTT	CASSLSPSGGAPSTDTQYF
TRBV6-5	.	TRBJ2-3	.	TGTGCCTGCCGCTGGGACCGAACAGATACGCAGTATTTT	CACRWDRTDTQYF
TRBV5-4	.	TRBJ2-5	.	TGTGCCAGCAGCCCAGCACTAAATTCAGAGACCCAGTACTTC	CASSPALNSETQYF
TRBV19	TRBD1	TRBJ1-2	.	TGTGCCAGTAGTATTAAGGACAGGGCGAACTATGGCTACACCTTC	CASSIKDRANYGYTF
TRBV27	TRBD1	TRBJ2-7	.	TGTGCCAGCAGTACCCGACAGGGTCCGGAGAACGAGCAGTACTTC	CASSTRQGPENEQYF
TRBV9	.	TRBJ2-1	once	TGTGCCAGCAGCGTAGGAGGGGGATCAGGCTCCTACAATGAGCAGTTCTTC	CASSVGGGSGSYNEQFF
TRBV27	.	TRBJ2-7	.	TGTGCCAGCACACGCTACGAGCAGTACTTC	CASTRYEQYF
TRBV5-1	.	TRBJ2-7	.	TGCGCCAGCAGCTTGGAGGGCAGTTCCTACGAGCAGTACTTC	CASSLEGSSYEQYF
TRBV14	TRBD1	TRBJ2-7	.	TGTGCCAGCAGCCAAGATATTCTTTGGGACGACAGGGGAATATCCTACGAGCAGTACTTC	CASSQDILWDDRGISYEQYF
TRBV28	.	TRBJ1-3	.	TGTGCCAGCAGCCCAACAGCCAACTCTGGAAACACCATATATTTT	CASSPTANSGNTIYF
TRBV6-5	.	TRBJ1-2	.	TGTGCCAGCAGTTACTCGATAGCAAGGGATAACTATGGCTACACCTTC	CASSYSIARDNYGYTF
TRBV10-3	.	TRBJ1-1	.	TGTGCCATCCGTCCCGGGCTCGACACTGAAGCTTTCTTT	CAIRPGLDTEAFF
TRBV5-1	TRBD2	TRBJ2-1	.	TGCGCCAGCAGCTTGGGTCCTAGCGGGATATACAATGAGCAGTTCTTC	CASSLGPSGIYNEQFF
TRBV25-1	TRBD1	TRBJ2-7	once	TGTGCCAGCAGTGCTCCGGGACAGGGATCCTACGAGCAGTACTTC	CASSAPGQGSYEQYF
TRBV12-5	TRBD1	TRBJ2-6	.	TGTGCTAGTGGTTTGGCCCCCGGGACAGCAGACTCTGGGGCCAACGTCCTGACTTTC	CASGLAPGTADSGANVLTF
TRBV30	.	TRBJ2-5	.	TGTGCCTGGGGCAGGGATGGAGAGACCCAGTACTTC	CAWGRDGETQYF
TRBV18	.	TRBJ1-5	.	TGTGCCAGCTCCAGTTCAGGGGTCACTAGCAATCAGCCCCAGCATTTT	CASSSSGVTSNQPQHF
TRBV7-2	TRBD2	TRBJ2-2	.	TGTGCCAGCAGCTCGACTAGCTGGGCCCTCACCGGGGAGCTGTTTTTT	CASSSTSWALTGELFF
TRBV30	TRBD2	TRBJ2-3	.	TGTGCCTGGAGCCGTCCGGGCGGGGGGGCAACAGATACGCAGTATTTT	CAWSRPGGGATDTQYF
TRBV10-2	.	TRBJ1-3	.	TGCGCCAGCAGTGAGTCGTTCGGAGGGGCCTCTGGAAACACCATATATTTT	CASSESFGGASGNTIYF
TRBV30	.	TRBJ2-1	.	TGTGCCTGGAGTGAAGTGATAAATGAGCAGTTCTTC	CAWSEVINEQFF
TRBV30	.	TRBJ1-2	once	TGTGCCTGGAGCCGTACGGGGCAGTCAGTCGACTATGGCTACACCTTC	CAWSRTGQSVDYGYTF
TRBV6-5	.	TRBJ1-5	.	TGTGCCAGCAGTTACTCTGCCGGAAACAATCAGCCCCAGCATTTT	CASSYSAGNNQPQHF
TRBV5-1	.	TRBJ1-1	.	TGCGCCAGCGGGGTCAGGGCCGGGACTGAAGCTTTCTTT	CASGVRAGTEAFF
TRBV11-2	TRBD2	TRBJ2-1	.	TGTGCCAGCAGCTTAGGGACTAGCGGGATCATTGAGCAGTTCTTC	CASSLGTSGIIEQFF
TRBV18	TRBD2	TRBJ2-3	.	TGTGCCAGCTCACCAAACGCCGGGACTAGCGGGCGCACAGATACGCAGTATTTT	CASSPNAGTSGRTDTQYF
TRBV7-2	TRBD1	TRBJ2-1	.	TGTGCCAGCAGGCCCGGGACAGGGACCTACAATGAGCAGTTCTTC	CASRPGTGTYNEQFF